The 28 T cell receptor beta chains listed next were all sequenced from one sample in a study of shared clonotypes between healthy human individuals. Some clones are missing from TCRdb's copy, which holds only in-frame ones; the method was immunoSEQ multiplex PCR. Among about 680,000 clones, about two thirds were seen once, and the ten largest hold about 2%. Sequenced sample: memory CD4+ T cells sorted from blood. Regarding subset: CD45RA-negative fraction. These receptors came from a woman in her 30s in good health.

The J gene is TRBJ2-7, the V gene TRBV25-1; the D gene could be TRBD1 or TRBD2 (5 bases each). V lost 0 bases and J lost 2, with 8 bases in between. This CDR3 has 14 amino acids. Germline CDR1 MGHDK, CDR2 SYGVNS. The CDR3 DNA sequence: TGTGCCAGCAGTGAATACGGGACCGCCTACGAGCAGTACTTC. This sequence encodes CASSEYGTAYEQYF.

This chain links TRBV10-2 with TRBJ1-2; D not certain. The V end lost 3 bases, the J end lost 5 bases, and 16 bases lay between the germline ends. The CDR3 length is 15 residues. Germline V gene data show CDR1 as WSHSY and CDR2 as SAAADI. The CDR3 DNA follows: TGCGCCAGCAGTGATGGTGCTAACGGCCTGTATGGCTACACCTTC. Its protein is CASSDGANGLYGYTF.

The CDR3 sequence: CASGRGREKLFF. CDR3 in DNA: TGTGCCAGCGGTAGGGGGCGGGAAAAACTGTTTTTT. The rearrangement uses TRBV28 and TRBJ1-4; TRBD1 aligns across 7 bases. Germline values: CDR1 MDHEN, CDR2 SYDVKM. This CDR3 spans 12 amino acids. After removal of 8 bases from V and 8 bases from J, the junction contained 5 bases not matched to a gene.

A remark on this clone: A read error may produce the germline difference seen at one junction end. The V gene is TRBV27, the J gene TRBJ1-2, with 7 bases lining up with TRBD1. Germline V gene lookup returns CDR1 MNHEY and CDR2 SMNVEV (reference sequence). The CDR3 covers 9 residues. CDR3 region: CASSLDRFF. CDR3 nucleotides: TGTGCCAGCAGTTTGGACAGGTTCTTC.

V is TRBV6-5 and J is TRBJ1-1; D unresolved. The V end lost 6 bases, the J end lost 8 bases, and 16 bases lay between the germline ends. CDR1 is MNHEY and CDR2 is SVGAGI in the germline V gene. This CDR3 is 13 amino acids long. DNA of the CDR3: TGTGCCAGCAGCTACCGGACGGCTCCCGAAGCTTTCTTT. Translation gives CASSYRTAPEAFF.

This clone was picked up a small number of times. The same CDR3 also results from other DNA sequences found in this sample. The chain is built from TRBV11-2 and TRBJ2-1; D remains ambiguous. CDR3 length: 12 amino acids. From germline, CDR1 is SGHAT and CDR2 FQNNGV. Between the trimmed V and J ends, which lost 5 bases and 7 bases, there was a span of 9 bases. CDR3 amino acids: CASSHERNEQFF. The CDR3 region has the DNA TGTGCCAGCAGCCATGAAAGAAATGAGCAGTTCTTC.

This clone has more than one count but fewer than ten. This chain links TRBV28 with TRBJ1-5; no clear D. Germline loops: CDR1 MDHEN, CDR2 SYDVKM. This CDR3 contains 15 residues. Trimming took off 4 bases at V and 6 bases at J, with 16 bases between the two ends. Here the CDR3 DNA reads TGTGCCAGCAGTTCTGGGAGTCGGGCGGGTCAGCCCCAGCATTTT. Its protein is CASSSGSRAGQPQHF.

The rearrangement joins TRBV19 to TRBJ1-1; 9 nucleotides match TRBD1. V was pared by 5 bases and J by 4 bases, with 5 bases of the junction left unmatched. The germline CDR1 and CDR2 sequences are LNHDA and SQIVND (reference sequence). The CDR3 has 14 residues. The CDR3 DNA follows: TGTGCCAGTAGTGTACAGGGGGCGTTCACTGAAGCTTTCTTT. This sequence encodes CASSVQGAFTEAFF.

The rearrangement uses TRBV23-1 and TRBJ2-1; D might be TRBD1 or TRBD2, each matching 6 bases. TRBV23-1 has ORF status, its function being uncertain. Trimming removed 2 bases at V and 7 bases at J, with 21 bases between. The CDR3 runs 17 residues. The CDR3 nucleotides are TGCGCCAGCAGTCAAATCAGCTCCGGGGGCCTAGAGAATGAGCAGTTCTTC. Translating gives CASSQISSGGLENEQFF.

About this clone: Within the sample, other DNA sequences also encode this same CDR3. This sequence joins TRBV5-1 and TRBJ2-1; D is perhaps TRBD2 (5 bases). CDR1 is SGHRS and CDR2 is YFSETQ in the germline V gene. The CDR3 runs to 15 residues. The germline V and J ends were trimmed by 0 bases and 3 bases, with 10 bases remaining between them. The CDR3 nucleotides are TGCGCCAGCAGCTTGGCCTCTGGGAGCTACAATGAGCAGTTCTTC. This codes for CASSLASGSYNEQFF. Combining the CDR3 with reference TRBV5-1 and TRBJ2-1 gives the whole variable domain KAGVTQTPRYLIKTRGQQVTLSCSPISGHRSVSWYQQTPGQGLQFLFEYFSETQRNKGNFPGRFSGRQFSNSRSEMNVSTLELGDSALYLCASSLASGSYNEQFFGPGTRLTVL.

There are many counts of this clone. V usage is TRBV5-1 and J usage is TRBJ2-7, with D unresolved. Trimming stripped 0 bases from V and 0 bases from J, with 10 bases between. This CDR3 has 15 amino acids. The germline CDR1 and CDR2 sequences are SGHRS and YFSETQ. The CDR3 is CASSLGNTDSYEQYF. CDR3 DNA sequence: TGCGCCAGCAGCTTGGGGAACACTGACTCCTACGAGCAGTACTTC.

This clone came up a few times. This sequence joins TRBV28 and TRBJ2-2; 7 nucleotides line up with TRBD1. V trimming: 4 bases; J trimming: 1 base; junction bases outside the gene matches: 15. CDR1 MDHEN and CDR2 SYDVKM come from the germline V gene. CDR3 length: 19 residues. The CDR3 DNA follows: TGTGCCAGCAGTTGGCCCCCCCCGGGACAGAACCTGAACACCGGGGAGCTGTTTTTT. This codes for CASSWPPPGQNLNTGELFF.

The J gene is TRBJ2-1, the V gene TRBV15, with 16 bases fitting TRBD2. Looked up from germline, CDR1 is LNHNV and CDR2 is YYDKDF (reference sequence). Trimming at V came to 7 bases and at J to 9 bases, leaving 9 bases not matched to a gene. This CDR3 has 16 amino acids. The CDR3: CATNLGLAGGPGEQFF. The CDR3 bases are TGTGCCACCAACCTGGGACTAGCGGGAGGGCCGGGTGAGCAGTTCTTC. The full variable domain, its missing parts supplied by reference TRBV15 and TRBJ2-1, is DAMVIQNPRYQVTQFGKPVTLSCSQTLNHNVMYWYQQKSSQAPKLLFHYYDKDFNNEADTPDNFQSRRPNTSFCFLDIRSPGLGDTAMYLCATNLGLAGGPGEQFFGPGTRLTVL.

The genes are TRBV6-6 and TRBJ2-7, with TRBD2 as a possible D gene (6 bases). Germline CDR1 is MNHNY and CDR2 is SVGAGI (reference sequence). This CDR3 is 13 amino acids long. Trimming shortened V by 4 bases and J by 6 bases, and 13 bases separated the two germline ends. The CDR3 here is CASSLRGAGEQYF. CDR3 coding DNA: TGTGCCAGCAGTTTGCGGGGAGCGGGCGAGCAGTACTTC.

This clone was found a few times. This chain connects TRBV27 to TRBJ1-1; no clear D gene. The CDR3 has 13 residues. Germline V lookup: CDR1 MNHEY, CDR2 SMNVEV (reference sequence). The V end was cut by 4 bases, the J end by 3 bases, with 9 bases between. CDR3 protein: CASSSKFHTEAFF. The CDR3 DNA sequence: TGTGCCAGCAGTTCGAAGTTCCACACTGAAGCTTTCTTT.

The rearrangement joins TRBV19 to TRBJ2-1; weak D call: TRBD1 (6 bases). From germline, CDR1 is LNHDA and CDR2 SQIVND (reference sequence). The CDR3 has 15 residues. Trimming pared 7 bases from V and 2 bases from J, leaving 15 bases between. The CDR3 spells CASTSRTATYNEQFF. The CDR3 region has the DNA TGTGCCAGTACCTCCCGGACAGCAACCTACAATGAGCAGTTCTTC.

The gene calls are TRBV19 and TRBJ2-2; D uncertain. V lost 3 bases and J 1 base, leaving 12 bases between the germline ends. CDR3 length: 16 residues. CDR1 and CDR2 from the germline V gene are LNHDA and SQIVND (reference sequence). CDR3 sequence (DNA): TGTGCCAGTAGTATCCCACCGGGCCTGAACACCGGGGAGCTGTTTTTT. Translated: CASSIPPGLNTGELFF.

The chain carries TRBV28 and TRBJ2-5, with 7 bases matching TRBD1. The CDR3 runs 14 residues. Unmatched junction bases numbered 11, after V lost 6 bases and J lost 7 bases. From germline, CDR1 is MDHEN and CDR2 SYDVKM. The CDR3 region has the DNA TGTGCCAGCAGATGGCCGGGACAGCCCACGACCCAGTACTTC. Protein product: CASRWPGQPTTQYF.

The J gene is TRBJ2-3, the V gene TRBV5-1, with D uncertain. The CDR3 length is 15 residues. Deletions cut 0 bases from V and 2 bases from J, with 10 bases between. Germline V lookup: CDR1 SGHRS, CDR2 YFSETQ. Here the CDR3 reads CASSLATGYTDTQYF. In DNA, the CDR3 is TGCGCCAGCAGCTTGGCTACCGGGTACACAGATACGCAGTATTTT.

The chain combines TRBV19 with TRBJ2-1, with unresolved D. V lost 5 bases to trimming and J lost 0 bases, with 17 bases between them. Germline V gene data show CDR1 as LNHDA and CDR2 as SQIVND (reference sequence). The CDR3 has 17 amino acids. The CDR3 region is CASSAKRRLSSYNEQFF. The CDR3 DNA reads as TGTGCCAGTAGTGCGAAAAGACGACTGAGCTCCTACAATGAGCAGTTCTTC.

The rearrangement joins TRBV5-1 to TRBJ2-1, with TRBD1 matching over 7 bases. The CDR3 covers 14 residues. Germline V CDR1 and CDR2: SGHRS, YFSETQ. The V gene end was trimmed by 0 bases and the J gene end by 4 bases; junction bases not matched to a gene: 1. CDR3 sequence: CASSLVTGYNEQFF. Here the CDR3 DNA reads TGCGCCAGCAGCTTGGTGACAGGGTACAATGAGCAGTTCTTC.

This clone was seen more than once but under ten times. The genes are TRBV6-5 and TRBJ1-1; D is unclear. CDR1 MNHEY and CDR2 SVGAGI come from the germline V gene. The V end lost 10 bases, the J end lost 0 bases, and 15 bases lay between the germline ends. This CDR3 is built from 14 residues. CDR3 amino acids: CATYPRMMNTEAFF. The CDR3 DNA follows: TGTGCCACTTATCCAAGAATGATGAACACTGAAGCTTTCTTT.

The V and J genes are TRBV20-1 and TRBJ1-1; D is unresolved. Trimming took 3 bases from V and 8 from J, leaving 7 bases between them. CDR1 is DFQATT, CDR2 SNEGSKA, per germline (reference sequence). CDR3 size: 10 residues. The CDR3 nucleotides read TGCAGTGCTAGCGATGAGGAAGCTTTCTTT. Protein sequence: CSASDEEAFF.

This clone was recorded at least ten times. The genes are TRBV30 and TRBJ2-7; D unclear. V dropped 4 bases and J dropped 3 bases, with 13 bases sitting between them. This CDR3 is 13 amino acids long. Germline loops: CDR1 GTSNPN, CDR2 SVGIG (reference sequence). The CDR3 coding sequence is TGTGCCTGGACAGGCCAATTTCTCTACGAGCAGTACTTC. This codes for CAWTGQFLYEQYF.

This sequence joins TRBV18 and TRBJ1-3; D gene unclear. Germline V CDR1 and CDR2: KGHSH, LQKENI. This CDR3 comprises 15 residues. V was cut by 5 bases and J by 1 base, with 12 bases left in between. The DNA for the CDR3 is TGTGCCAGCTCATCGTTCGCCGAATCTGGAAACACCATATATTTT. It codes for CASSSFAESGNTIYF.

The gene calls are TRBV6-1 and TRBJ2-7; no clear D gene. CDR1 is MNHNS, CDR2 SASEGT, per germline. This CDR3 has 13 amino acids. Trimming left V 2 bases short and J 7 bases short, with 12 bases between. The CDR3 is CASSEKWAREQYF. The CDR3 DNA reads TGTGCCAGCAGTGAAAAGTGGGCACGTGAGCAGTACTTC.

The CDR3 protein is CASSLRGEGTEAFF. The DNA of the CDR3 is TGTGCCAGCAGCCTACGGGGGGAAGGGACTGAAGCTTTCTTT. V and J are TRBV7-2 and TRBJ1-1, with D maybe TRBD1 (5 bases). Looked up from germline, CDR1 is SGHTA and CDR2 is FQGNSA. There are 14 residues in the CDR3. V was shortened by 5 bases and J by 5 bases, with 15 bases between the two germline ends.

This sequence joins TRBV6-5 and TRBJ1-3; 7 positions agree with TRBD1. CDR3 length equals 15 residues. Losses at the gene ends were 4 bases for V and 2 bases for J; bases not matched to a gene: 5. CDR1 is MNHEY, CDR2 SVGAGI, per germline. The CDR3 bases are TGTGCCAGCAGTTTTACCGGGACAGCTGGAAACACCATATATTTT. Translation gives CASSFTGTAGNTIYF.